This T cell receptor beta chain was captured in a study of cytotoxic CD8 clonotypes in ibrutinib-treated CLL. Study-wide points: Clonality was higher at ibrutinib response and returned toward baseline at progression.

This table comes from immunoSEQ multiplex PCR, and its TCRdb copy is limited to in-frame clones, with some not included. Among 300,000 to 400,000 clones, over 60% were seen once, and the ten largest hold around 6.3%. Details on this clone: Its specificity is not known.

With V trimmed by 8 bases and J by 4 bases, 12 bases remained unmatched. Germline V gene sequence: CDR1 SQVTM, CDR2 ANQGSEA. This CDR3 comprises 14 residues. This chain joins TRBV29-1 and TRBJ2-3, with 7 nucleotides matching TRBD2. The receptor was derived from a human donor with chronic lymphocytic leukemia. The sequencing here drew on PBMCs, taken after 36 months of ibrutinib treatment. This chain's CDR3 is CSLRGGREADTQYF. CDR3 nucleotides: TGCAGCCTCCGGGGCGGGAGAGAGGCAGATACGCAGTATTTT.